This TCR beta chain was captured in a study of blood T cell repertoires in COVID-19. About the research overall: COVID-19 samples from acute and convalescent phases originated in the United States, Italy and Spain. The analysed material was cDNA or gDNA that came from T cells, B-cell-depleted T cells, or PBMCs.

Germline values: CDR1 LNHDA, CDR2 SQIVND (reference sequence). The CDR3 is made up of 16 amino acids. J gave up 0 bases and V 3 bases, and 8 bases lay outside the gene matches. Original data processing: The authors estimated nucleated cell counts from reference gene primer amplification. The table came from immunoSEQ multiplex PCR; TCRdb's copy has only in-frame clones and leaves some out. V, J and clone size reflect that table, while D and trimming were determined from the DNA. Of around 70,000 clones in the sample, approximately 90% were seen once. This clone is a singleton in its sample. This TCR came from a woman aged 55-69 years with active COVID-19. Sequencing was carried out using peripheral blood. This chain connects TRBV19 to TRBJ2-7; 7 bases match TRBD1. The CDR3 DNA sequence: TGTGCCAGTAGTATGATCCGGGACAGATCCTCCTACGAGCAGTACTTC. The encoded protein is CASSMIRDRSSYEQYF.